This T cell receptor (beta chain) was sequenced during a study of blood T cell repertoires in COVID-19. Study background: The origin of the acute and convalescent COVID-19 samples was the United States, Italy and Spain. T cells, B-cell-depleted T cells, or PBMCs supplied cDNA or gDNA.

Germline V gives CDR1 ENHRY, CDR2 SYGVKD. The CDR3 contains 15 residues. Trimming shortened V by 0 bases and J by 3 bases, and 12 bases separated the two germline ends. In the original analysis: For nucleated cells, counts were estimated from reference gene primer amplification. Here immunoSEQ multiplex PCR was the method, and the copy in TCRdb shows in-frame clones only, minus some. For V, J and clone size, that table is used; D and trimming come from the DNA. The table includes about 70,000 clones, around nine tenths detected once. The sample taken for sequencing was peripheral blood. This sequence joins TRBV10-3 and TRBJ2-7; D not certain. The receptor was isolated from a human donor in a cohort sampled during active COVID-19. The CDR3 here is CAISESRNPLYEQYF. The CDR3 DNA follows: TGTGCCATCAGTGAGTCGCGCAACCCCCTCTACGAGCAGTACTTC.